Listed below are T cell receptor beta chains from one sample, sequenced in a study of T cells in Graves' hyperthyroidism and ophthalmopathy. TCRdb called the multiplex PCR reads again in MiXCR, with one record for every CDR3 protein. The sample lists 45,000 or so distinct CDR3 sequences, more than 40% occurring once. The sample comprised peripheral blood or thyroid tissue (not recorded which). These receptors were obtained from a woman in her 50s with Graves' hyperthyroidism. The CDR3 runs from the conserved cysteine through the conserved F or W. A D gene is named only where the DNA matches it firmly. Clone size appears in some rows only: once, few, many, or a class for an expanded clone.

J: TRBJ2-5
length: 14
V: TRBV20-1
size: few
D: TRBD2
CDR3: CSAGTSGSEETQYF
DNA: TGCAGTGCGGGGACTAGCGGGAGCGAAGAGACCCAGTACTTC

J: TRBJ1-5
length: 15
V: TRBV7-9
size: NA
D: NA
CDR3: CASSTPGGNNQPQHF
DNA: TGTGCCAGCAGTACCCCGGGCGGGAACAATCAGCCCCAGCATTTT

J: TRBJ2-2
length: 17
V: TRBV20-1
size: many
D: NA
CDR3: CSARAPPSVPATGELFF
DNA: TGCAGTGCTAGAGCCCCCCCCTCGGTGCCGGCGACCGGGGAGCTGTTTTTT

J: TRBJ2-6
length: 13
V: TRBV29-1
size: NA
D: NA
CDR3: CSAAGVGANVLTF
DNA: TGCAGCGCTGCAGGGGTTGGGGCCAACGTCCTGACTTTC

J: TRBJ2-2
length: 13
V: TRBV29-1
size: few
D: NA
CDR3: CSVFGANTGELSW
DNA: TGCAGCGTTTTCGGCGCGAACACCGGGGAGCTGTCTTGG

J: TRBJ1-2
length: 14
V: TRBV10-3
size: few
D: TRBD1
CDR3: CAISEPGGDYGYTF
DNA: TGTGCCATCAGTGAACCAGGGGGCGACTATGGCTACACCTTC

J: TRBJ2-7
length: 12
V: TRBV10-3
size: few
D: NA
CDR3: CAIRAAGSEQYF
DNA: TGTGCCATCAGGGCCGCAGGGTCCGAGCAGTACTTC

J: TRBJ1-1
length: 15
V: TRBV20-1
size: NA
D: NA
CDR3: CSASLTWTVNTEAFF
DNA: TGCAGTGCCAGCCTTACTTGGACGGTGAACACTGAAGCTTTCTTT

J: TRBJ1-5
length: 15
V: TRBV6-5
size: many
D: NA
CDR3: CASSQMWGSNQPQHF
DNA: TGTGCCAGCAGCCAAATGTGGGGGAGCAATCAGCCCCAGCATTTT

J: TRBJ2-3
length: 16
V: TRBV5-6
size: few
D: TRBD2
CDR3: CASSSLAGTGTDMQYF
DNA: TGTGCCAGCAGCTCCTTAGCGGGAACCGGCACAGATATGCAGTATTTT

J: TRBJ1-1
length: 15
V: TRBV4-2
size: many
D: NA
CDR3: CASSQSIQGSTEAFF
DNA: TGTGCCAGCAGCCAATCTATACAGGGTTCCACTGAAGCTTTCTTT

J: TRBJ2-7
length: 12
V: TRBV20-1
size: NA
D: NA
CDR3: CSARQSPPGQYF
DNA: TGCAGTGCCAGACAGAGCCCCCCTGGGCAGTACTTC

J: TRBJ2-5
length: 14
V: TRBV4-1
size: few
D: NA
CDR3: CASSQGGRPETQYF
DNA: TGCGCCAGCAGCCAAGGGGGTAGGCCGGAGACCCAGTACTTC

J: TRBJ1-5
length: 21
V: TRBV7-2
size: NA
D: NA
CDR3: CASSGTARRGYTFEGWQPQHF
DNA: NA